This T cell receptor (beta chain) was sequenced in a study of CD8 T cells in Susac syndrome. The length of the CDR3 is 13 residues. Per the germline V gene, CDR1 is DFQATT and CDR2 is SNEGSKA (reference sequence). V was clipped by 1 base and J by 6 bases, with 10 bases between them. Random hexamers primed reverse transcription of about 0.45 to 1 ug RNA. Using its own MiXCR run on the immunoSEQ multiplex PCR reads, TCRdb lists one record per CDR3 protein. The repertoire has approximately 150,000 distinct CDR3 sequences, approximately 95% of them found once; the top ten carry approximately 0.09%. The source is a human donor with multiple sclerosis. Sequencing was done on a sample of CD4+ T cells from PBMCs. This chain joins TRBV20-1 and TRBJ1-5; no firm D call. The CDR3 DNA follows: TGCAGTGCTAGAGTGATGGCAGGTCAGCCCCAGCATTTT. Its protein is CSARVMAGQPQHF.